The present entry profiles one T cell receptor beta chain with its context. Its antigen remains unknown. This record comes from a study of Ad26.COV2.S vaccination and SARS-CoV-2 variants. About the study: Donor got 5x10^10 or 1x10^11 viral particles of Ad26.COV2.S. Study observations and caveats: For non-spike TCRs, breadth in vaccine recipients resembled that in placebo recipients.

Sequenced by immunoSEQ multiplex PCR; TCRdb stores in-frame clones only, minus some. This table has about 350,000 clones, around nine tenths appearing once. Specified treatment: approximately 18 received Ad26.COV2.S at low or high dose, single or two shots; roughly 5 received placebo; per-sample allocation not given. Collection of the samples took place on day 63 after the first injection of vaccine or placebo. Trimming shortened V by 5 bases and J by 2 bases, and 7 bases separated the two germline ends. From germline, CDR1 is LNHDA and CDR2 SQIVND (reference sequence). This CDR3 region has 12 residues.

The receptor was derived from a person aged 18-65 years who received the Ad26.COV2.S COVID-19 vaccine or a placebo. This material consisted of peripheral blood, taken in a trial of Ad26.COV2.S vaccine versus placebo. This chain links TRBV19 with TRBJ2-7; D is ambiguous. This CDR3 is CASSRRPYEQYF. DNA for the CDR3: TGTGCCAGTAGTCGCCGCCCCTACGAGCAGTACTTC.